This is a list of T cell receptor beta chains from one sample in a study of blood T cells in healthy people across ages. Via MiXCR, TCRdb re-called the 5' RACE reads, giving one row per CDR3 protein. The repertoire holds around 1,000,000 distinct CDR3 sequences, with under 30% as singletons. These same data were also listed under a study on T cells of mothers and their children.

Material for sequencing was blood. Receptors originate from a girl aged 2 to 9 in good health. CDR3s include the opening cysteine and the closing phenylalanine or tryptophan. D genes are given only for firm matches. The size field is filled for only some rows; it gives once, few, many or a size class.

abundance	v_gene	j_gene	len	d_gene	CDR3aa	CDR3nt
.	TRBV4-1	TRBJ2-3	15	TRBD2	CASSRSGTIADTQYF	TGCGCCAGCAGCCGAAGCGGGACGATCGCAGATACGCAGTATTTT
few	TRBV24-1	TRBJ2-2	12	.	CATRADTGELFF	TGTGCCACCAGAGCGGACACCGGGGAGCTGTTTTTT
.	TRBV29-1	TRBJ1-3	14	TRBD1	CSVAGTGAYNTIYF	TGCAGCGTAGCCGGGACAGGGGCATACAACACCATATATTTT
.	TRBV4-3	TRBJ2-1	18	TRBD2	CASSQEGGLAGPYNEQFF	TGCGCCAGCAGCCAAGAGGGGGGACTAGCGGGACCCTACAATGAGCAGTTCTTC
many	TRBV6-6	TRBJ2-6	14	.	CASSGRTDANVLTF	TGTGCCAGCAGCGGAAGGACGGACGCCAACGTCCTGACTTTC
few	TRBV29-1	TRBJ2-7	15	TRBD1	CSVEITRTGGYEQYF	TGCAGCGTTGAGATTACCAGGACAGGGGGCTACGAGCAGTACTTC
.	TRBV5-1	TRBJ2-5	18	TRBD2	CASSSSAAGATVVETQYF	TGCGCCAGCAGCTCCTCCGCAGCGGGAGCGACAGTGGTAGAGACCCAGTACTTC
few	TRBV4-3	TRBJ2-5	14	.	CASSQDPTKETQYF	TGCGCCAGCAGCCAAGATCCAACTAAAGAGACCCAGTACTTC
.	TRBV14	TRBJ1-1	19	TRBD1	CASSHGVLDRGIMNTEAFF	TGTGCCAGCAGCCACGGGGTTCTTGACAGGGGAATTATGAACACTGAAGCTTTCTTT
few	TRBV28	TRBJ2-7	14	.	CASMTAGKMDEQYF	TGTGCCAGCATGACGGCAGGGAAGATGGACGAGCAGTACTTC
few	TRBV29-1	TRBJ2-2	14	TRBD1	CSAFRQGFTGELFF	TGCAGCGCTTTTAGACAGGGCTTCACCGGGGAGCTGTTTTTT
.	TRBV9	TRBJ2-1	13	.	CASSGPVADEQFF	TGTGCCAGCAGCGGGCCCGTGGCGGATGAGCAGTTCTTC
.	TRBV5-8	TRBJ1-1	15	.	CASSLLLGDTSEAFF	TGTGCCAGCAGCCTACTGTTAGGGGACACAAGTGAAGCTTTCTTT
.	TRBV6-5	TRBJ1-2	15	TRBD1	CASRSHRGFDYGYTF	TGTGCCAGCAGGAGCCACAGGGGGTTTGACTATGGCTACACCTTC
.	TRBV6-2/TRBV6-3	TRBJ1-2	13	.	CASRVRGTGGYTF	TGTGCCAGCAGAGTCCGGGGAACTGGTGGCTACACCTTC
.	TRBV20-1	TRBJ2-7	15	.	CSAYQDSPFSYEQYF	TGCAGTGCTTATCAGGACAGCCCTTTCTCCTACGAGCAGTACTTC
few	TRBV3-1	TRBJ2-5	15	.	CASIDGDGKGETQYF	TGTGCCAGCATAGATGGGGACGGGAAGGGAGAGACCCAGTACTTC
few	TRBV7-2	TRBJ2-7	14	.	CASSIQGYSYEQYF	TGTGCCAGCAGCATTCAAGGATACTCCTACGAGCAGTACTTC
.	TRBV10-3	TRBJ2-7	14	.	CAISETYREDEQYF	TGTGCCATCAGTGAGACTTACAGGGAAGACGAGCAGTACTTC
few	TRBV4-3	TRBJ1-2	16	.	CASSDAMGAQNYGYTF	TGCGCCAGCAGTGATGCGATGGGGGCACAAAACTATGGCTACACCTTC
.	TRBV7-9	TRBJ1-4	13	.	CASSARQGEKLFF	TGTGCCAGCAGCGCCAGACAAGGTGAAAAACTGTTTTTT
few	TRBV7-9	TRBJ1-2	13	.	CASSLVIQDGYTF	TGTGCCAGCAGCTTAGTTATCCAGGACGGCTACACCTTC
few	TRBV29-1	TRBJ2-3	17	TRBD1	CSVTGTGKPVSTDTQYF	TGCAGCGTTACCGGGACAGGGAAACCTGTGTCAACAGATACGCAGTATTTT
few	TRBV24-1	TRBJ2-3	14	.	CATSDLKSTDTQYF	TGTGCCACCAGTGATTTGAAGAGCACAGATACGCAGTATTTT